This T cell receptor (beta chain) was identified during a study of preoperative IRX-2 immunotherapy in early breast cancer. Trimming stripped 5 bases from V and 5 bases from J, with 18 bases between. Germline CDR1 and CDR2: SSHAT and FNYEAQ (reference sequence). The CDR3 contains 16 residues. Treatment denoted: preoperative locoregional IRX-2 cytokine immunotherapy. This phase Ib study tested locoregional IRX-2 cytokine immunotherapy given before surgery. Here immunoSEQ multiplex PCR was the method, and the copy in TCRdb shows in-frame clones only, minus some. This sample has approximately 98,000 clones, with more than 80% found just once.

This chain links TRBV7-7 with TRBJ2-2; D is perhaps TRBD1 or TRBD2 (7 bases each). The TCR was taken from a human donor with breast cancer. The input for sequencing was tumor tissue, taken after IRX-2 immunotherapy. CDR3 amino acids: CASSLLQGRGTGELFF. CDR3 nucleotide sequence: TGTGCCAGCAGCCTGTTACAGGGGAGGGGGACCGGGGAGCTGTTTTTT.